This TCR beta chain originates from a study of blood T cell repertoires in COVID-19. The wider study: There were acute and convalescent COVID-19 samples, and they came from the United States, Italy and Spain.

In the source study's methods: Counts of nucleated cells, estimated from reference gene primer amplification, were obtained. The assay was immunoSEQ multiplex PCR, and TCRdb's table has in-frame clones only and misses some. V and J calls and clone size are as listed in that table; D and trimming were resolved from the DNA. The data show over 60,000 clones, with roughly 80% seen just once and roughly 15% held by the top ten. This CDR3 region has 14 residues. Germline V gene sequence: CDR1 LGHNA, CDR2 YNFKEQ. The V end lost 1 base, the J end lost 7 bases, and 10 bases lay between the germline ends. Material for sequencing was peripheral blood. V gene TRBV4-2 combines with J gene TRBJ2-2; tentative D call: TRBD2 (6 bases). The clonotype originates from a man older than 75 with active COVID-19. CDR3 sequence: CASSQVLAGGELFF. The CDR3 nucleotides are TGTGCCAGCAGCCAAGTACTAGCAGGCGGGGAGCTGTTTTTT.